This T cell receptor (beta chain) was found in a study of shared clonotypes between healthy human individuals. In the authors' workflow: ImmunoSEQ only sent back junction sequences with no quality scores, so filtering was done differently. The method was immunoSEQ multiplex PCR; TCRdb's version includes in-frame clones alone and lacks a portion of them. V and J calls and clone size are as listed in that table; D and trimming were resolved from the DNA. The sample includes about 2 million clones, around 96% of them seen just once. Terminally differentiated effector memory CD45RA+ cells were left out of the naive CD8 fraction, which was CD45RO-negative and positively selected for CCR7. The germline gives CDR1 MNHEY, CDR2 SMNVEV (reference sequence). The ends lost 7 bases at V and 4 bases at J; junction bases unmatched: 10. The CDR3 is made up of 14 amino acids.

The sequencing input was naive CD8+ T cells sorted from blood. The chain uses TRBV27 and TRBJ2-7, with 7 nucleotides matching TRBD2. The sequence derives from a man younger than 35 in good health. The CDR3 DNA follows: TGTGCCAGCAAGAACGGACTAGTTGGTTACGAGCAGTACTTC. This codes for CASKNGLVGYEQYF.